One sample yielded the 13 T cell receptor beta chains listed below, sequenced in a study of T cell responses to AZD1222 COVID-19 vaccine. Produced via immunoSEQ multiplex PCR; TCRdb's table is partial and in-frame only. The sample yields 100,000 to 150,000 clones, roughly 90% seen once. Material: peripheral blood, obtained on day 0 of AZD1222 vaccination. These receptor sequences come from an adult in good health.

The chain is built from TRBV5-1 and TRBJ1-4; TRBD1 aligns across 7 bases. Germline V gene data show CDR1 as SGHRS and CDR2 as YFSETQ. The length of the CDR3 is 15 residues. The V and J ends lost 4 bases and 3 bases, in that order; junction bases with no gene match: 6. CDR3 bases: TGCGCCAGCAGCGAACAGGGGAGGGCTAATGAAAAACTGTTTTTT. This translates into CASSEQGRANEKLFF.

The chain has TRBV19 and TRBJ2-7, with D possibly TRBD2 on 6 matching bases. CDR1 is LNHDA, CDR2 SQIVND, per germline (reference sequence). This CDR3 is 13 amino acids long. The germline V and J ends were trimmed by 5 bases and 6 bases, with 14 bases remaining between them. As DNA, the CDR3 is TGTGCCAGTAGTCGAAAGACAGCGGGCGAGCAGTACTTC. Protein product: CASSRKTAGEQYF. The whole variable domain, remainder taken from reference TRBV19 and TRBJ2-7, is DGGITQSPKYLFRKEGQNVTLSCEQNLNHDAMYWYRQDPGQGLRLIYYSQIVNDFQKGDIAEGYSVSREKKESFPLTVTSAQKNPTAFYLCASSRKTAGEQYFGPGTRLTVT.

CDR3 sequence: CASSLKGLWTGELFF. The DNA for the CDR3 is TGTGCCAGCAGCTTAAAGGGACTCTGGACCGGGGAGCTGTTTTTT. This rearrangement joins TRBV28 to TRBJ2-2, with D possibly matching TRBD2 (6 bases). CDR3 length: 15 residues. Germline V lookup: CDR1 MDHEN, CDR2 SYDVKM. V was pared by 6 bases and J by 5 bases, with 16 bases between.

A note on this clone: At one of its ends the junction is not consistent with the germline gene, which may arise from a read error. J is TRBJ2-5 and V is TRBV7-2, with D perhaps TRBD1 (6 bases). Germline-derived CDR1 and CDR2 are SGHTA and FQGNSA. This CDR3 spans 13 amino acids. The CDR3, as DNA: TGTGCCAGCAGCTTAGAACAGGGCTCAGGTAATAACTTC. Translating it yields CASSLEQGSGNNF.

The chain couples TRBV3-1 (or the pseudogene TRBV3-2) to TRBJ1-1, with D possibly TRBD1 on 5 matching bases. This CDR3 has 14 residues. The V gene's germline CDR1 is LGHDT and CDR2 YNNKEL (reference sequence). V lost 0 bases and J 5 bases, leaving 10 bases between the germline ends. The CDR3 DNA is TGTGCCAGCAGCCAAGAGGAGGGGTGGACTGAAGCTTTCTTT. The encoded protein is CASSQEEGWTEAFF.

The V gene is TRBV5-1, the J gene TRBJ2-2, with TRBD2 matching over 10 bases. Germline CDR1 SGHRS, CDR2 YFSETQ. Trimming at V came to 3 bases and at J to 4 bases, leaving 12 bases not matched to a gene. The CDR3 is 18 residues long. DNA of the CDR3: TGCGCCAGCAGCTCAGACGCCGGGACTAGCGCGAGCACCGGGGAGCTGTTTTTT. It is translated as CASSSDAGTSASTGELFF.

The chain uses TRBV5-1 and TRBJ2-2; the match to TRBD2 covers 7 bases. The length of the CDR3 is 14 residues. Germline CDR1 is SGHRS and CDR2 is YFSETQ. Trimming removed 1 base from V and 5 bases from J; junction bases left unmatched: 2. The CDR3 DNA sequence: TGCGCCAGCAGCTTGAGGGAGGGAACCGGGGAGCTGTTTTTT. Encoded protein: CASSLREGTGELFF.

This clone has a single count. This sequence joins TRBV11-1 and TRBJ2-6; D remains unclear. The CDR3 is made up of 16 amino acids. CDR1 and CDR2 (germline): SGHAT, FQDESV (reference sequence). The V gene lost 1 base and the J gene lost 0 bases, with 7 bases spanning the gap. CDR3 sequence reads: CASSLVLTSGANVLTF. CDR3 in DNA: TGTGCCAGCAGCTTAGTCTTGACCTCTGGGGCCAACGTCCTGACTTTC.

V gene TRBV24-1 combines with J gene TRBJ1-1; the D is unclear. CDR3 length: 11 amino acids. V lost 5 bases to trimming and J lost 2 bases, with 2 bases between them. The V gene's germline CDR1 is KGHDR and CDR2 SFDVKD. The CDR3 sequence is CATSVNTEAFF. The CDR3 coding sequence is TGTGCCACCAGTGTTAACACTGAAGCTTTCTTT.

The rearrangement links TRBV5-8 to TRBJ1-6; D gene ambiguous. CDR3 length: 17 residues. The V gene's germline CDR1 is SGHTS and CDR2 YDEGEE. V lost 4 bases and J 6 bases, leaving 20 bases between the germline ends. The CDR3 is CASSPPPREGGNSPLHF. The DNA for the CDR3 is TGTGCCAGCAGCCCCCCCCCGAGGGAGGGAGGTAATTCACCCCTCCACTTT.

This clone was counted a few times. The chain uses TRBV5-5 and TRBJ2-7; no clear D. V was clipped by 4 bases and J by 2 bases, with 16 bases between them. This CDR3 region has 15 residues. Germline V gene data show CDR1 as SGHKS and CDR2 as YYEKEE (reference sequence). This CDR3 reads CASSPEIGGTYEQYF. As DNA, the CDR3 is TGTGCCAGCAGCCCTGAGATTGGCGGCACCTACGAGCAGTACTTC.

CDR3 residues: CAISESTGRASGGAYNEQFF. The CDR3 nucleotides read TGTGCCATCAGTGAATCAACAGGGAGAGCTAGCGGGGGGGCCTACAATGAGCAGTTCTTC. The chain carries TRBV10-3 and TRBJ2-1; 12 bases match TRBD2. The junction had 14 bases not matched to a gene; V was cut back by 3 bases and J by 2 bases. The V gene's germline CDR1 is ENHRY and CDR2 SYGVKD. This CDR3 is built from 20 residues.

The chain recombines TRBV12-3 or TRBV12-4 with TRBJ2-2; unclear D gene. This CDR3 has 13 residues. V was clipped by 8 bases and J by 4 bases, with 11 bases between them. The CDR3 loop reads CASQGIATGELFF. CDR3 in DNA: TGTGCCAGCCAAGGGATCGCCACCGGGGAGCTGTTTTTT.